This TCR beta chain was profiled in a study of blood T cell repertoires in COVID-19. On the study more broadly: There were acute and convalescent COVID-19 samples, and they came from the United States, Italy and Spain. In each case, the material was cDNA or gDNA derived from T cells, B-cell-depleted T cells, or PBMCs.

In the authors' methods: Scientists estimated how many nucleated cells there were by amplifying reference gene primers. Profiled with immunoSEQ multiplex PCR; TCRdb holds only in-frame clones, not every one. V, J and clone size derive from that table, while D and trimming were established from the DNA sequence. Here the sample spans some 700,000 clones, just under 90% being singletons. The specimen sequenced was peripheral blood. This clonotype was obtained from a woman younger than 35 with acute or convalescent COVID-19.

CDR3 DNA: TGTGCCAGCAGCAAAGGGGGACTCCCTCCCTACGAGCAGTACTTC. It is translated as CASSKGGLPPYEQYF. V is TRBV21-1 and J is TRBJ2-7; TRBD2, as called in the table, went unchecked against the DNA. TRBV21-1 is reported as a pseudogene. The length of the CDR3 is 15 residues.